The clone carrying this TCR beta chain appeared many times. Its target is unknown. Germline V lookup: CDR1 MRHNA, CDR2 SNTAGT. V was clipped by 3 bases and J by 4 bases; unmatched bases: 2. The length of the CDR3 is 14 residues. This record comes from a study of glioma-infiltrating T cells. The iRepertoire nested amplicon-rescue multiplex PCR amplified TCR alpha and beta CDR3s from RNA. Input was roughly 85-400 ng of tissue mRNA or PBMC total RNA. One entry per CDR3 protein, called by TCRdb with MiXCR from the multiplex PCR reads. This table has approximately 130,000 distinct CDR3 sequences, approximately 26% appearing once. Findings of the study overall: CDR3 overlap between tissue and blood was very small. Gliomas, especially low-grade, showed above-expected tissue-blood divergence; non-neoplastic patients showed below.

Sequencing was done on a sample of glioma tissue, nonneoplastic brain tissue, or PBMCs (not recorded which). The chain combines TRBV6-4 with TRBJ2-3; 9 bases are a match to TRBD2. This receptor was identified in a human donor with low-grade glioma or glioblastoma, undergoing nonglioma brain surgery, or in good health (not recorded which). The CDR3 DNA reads TGTGCCAGCAGTGAAGGGACTAGCTCAGATACGCAGTATTTT. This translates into CASSEGTSSDTQYF.